This TCR beta chain is drawn from a study of blood T cell repertoires in COVID-19. This clone has just a few counts. The repertoire was sequenced with immunoSEQ multiplex PCR; TCRdb's copy has only in-frame clones and lacks some. The table lists over 200,000 clones, around nine tenths of them singletons. The source of this sequence is a middle-aged man who had recovered from COVID-19. Sequencing input: peripheral blood.

In nucleotides, the CDR3 is TGTGCCAGCAGTGAACAGGACCGGGGGACCCAGTACTTC. Protein: CASSEQDRGTQYF. V and J are TRBV6-1 and TRBJ2-5, with a weak D call TRBD2 (5 bases). V was pared by 2 bases and J by 7 bases, with 11 bases between. Per the germline V gene, CDR1 is MNHNS and CDR2 is SASEGT. The CDR3 covers 13 residues.